This T cell receptor (beta chain) was observed in a study of regulatory T cells in long-lasting Graves disease. This clonotype was detected ten times or more. Arm-PCR with iRepertoire HTBI primers amplified the CDR3 regions for these TCR beta libraries. One entry per CDR3 protein, called by TCRdb with MiXCR from the multiplex PCR reads. The table lists roughly 560,000 distinct CDR3 sequences, roughly a sixth of them singletons. The time point: newly diagnosed GD, antithyroid drugs for less than 3 months. PBMC RNA served as the TCR library source. An endocrinology department in Xi'an, China, recruited the patients. V lost 5 bases, J lost 6 bases, and 14 bases lay in between. CDR3 length: 15 residues. Germline assignment: CDR1 SGHAT and CDR2 FQNNGV. These records were also assigned to another study, of T cells in Graves' hyperthyroidism and ophthalmopathy.

Sequences were derived from peripheral blood mononuclear cells (PBMCs), sampled at new diagnosis, from a patient treated with antithyroid drugs. This chain links TRBV11-2 with TRBJ1-6; no clear D gene. This clonotype originated in a woman aged 40-60 years with Graves disease. CDR3 sequence reads: CASSLTGQVNSPLHF. CDR3 bases: TGTGCCAGCAGCCTGACCGGGCAGGTTAATTCACCCCTCCACTTT.